This entry describes one TCR beta chain. This clonotype occurred many times. Its cognate antigen has yet to be identified. Base qualities are not at hand, and no much larger clone is one base apart. The CDR3 holds 18 amino acids from the cysteine to the phenylalanine. The DNA shown is the 54-base CDR3, in frame from base 1. From the germline V gene, CDR1 is MNHEY and CDR2 is SVGEGT. Germline trimming: 2 bases from V, 2 bases from J; junction bases outside gene matches: 11. This entry comes from a study of human T cells and chemical hapten exposure (dated by TCRdb to about 2021). For the study in its entirety: For sensitization, 2% DPC in acetone was applied to an approximately 2 cm by approximately 2 cm area of upper inner arm skin. Patch testing was performed on the upper back with Finn chambers containing 0.01% DPC, and the patch tests were scored after 6 days according to International Contact Dermatitis Research Group standards. Blood samples were taken from patients before sensitization (week 0) and at 2, 6 and about 24 weeks after DPC sensitization. Blood for TCR sequencing was provided by twenty-nine alopecia patients at one to four time points (pre-sensitization, 2, 6 and 24 weeks). In alopecia patients, the study followed how the peripheral blood TCR repertoire changed in vivo over primary and secondary sensitization to diphenylcyclopropenone (DPC), a hapten. Patients additionally received weekly therapeutic DPC doses to the scalp throughout the roughly 25-week study period. Libraries were combined into a pool for sequencing, and differences in TCR yield between samples came mainly from small differences in library volumes within the pool. Alopecia areata with under or over 50% scalp involvement, alopecia totalis and alopecia universalis were represented in the patient cohort, which was mostly female. Findings and caveats that apply to the study as a whole: Significantly more large CDR3 similarity clusters were formed by expanded TCRs than by pre-sensitization or healthy control sets, consistent with antigen-driven responses. DPC sensitization did not change how many TCRs were above 1 in 1000 frequency, and no evidence was found of alterations in global repertoire structure. Because every patient had alopecia, a presumed autoimmune disease, the patients' immune response might differ from that of healthy individuals. Patch test score correlated positively with the number of PT1 expanded TCRs, reaching significance at thresholds 8, 16 and 32 but not at 4. Repeated subsampling changed both the strength of the expansion versus patch-test correlation and the threshold at which the correlation became significant.

The time point label, as the study defines it: pre-sensitization, week 0. The treatment or condition label, as the study defines it: therapeutic diphenylcyclopropenone sensitization with weekly scalp DPC. At every patch-test visit, the blood draw took place before the patch test was put on. Patients were considered eligible if aged 18 to 70, diagnosed with alopecia and deemed suitable for DPC therapy, and patients were excluded if pregnant. Total RNA was isolated from unfractionated whole blood collected in Tempus Blood RNA tubes. Library preparation was by RACE. The sequencing machine was a NextSeq 500. During library preparation, unique molecular identifiers were attached to individual cDNA molecules so that TCRs could be counted quantitatively and reproducibly. Both TCR alpha and TCR beta chains were sequenced from each blood RNA sample. In the paper's pipeline: The median number of TCRs per sample was roughly 94,000, ranging from about 23,224 to 750,000. V, J and CDR3 annotation of the TCR reads was performed with the Decombinator software suite. For PS versus PT1 abundance plots, all samples were subsampled to the same number of TCRs (28,000). Expanded TCRs were defined as absent before sensitization and observed at least eight times at the 2-week time point. TCRdb passed the public sequencing reads through fastp at Q25 and MiXCR, retaining productive beta sequences. Identical CDR3 proteins give one entry, which carries the most common genes and DNA. What appears here as the V and J calls and clone size reflects TCRdb's work, not the paper's. The sample yields approximately 370,000 distinct CDR3 sequences; around 5.5% were counted once. The biggest ten clones account for around 8% of the sample.

This receptor was identified in a woman aged 18-29 years with alopecia areata. Some clones in this sample may be carry-over from other donors' samples. The material sequenced was whole blood, taken in connection with sensitization to the hapten diphenylcyclopropenone (DPC). Here the chain combines TRBV6-2 or TRBV6-3 and TRBJ2-2, with TRBD2 matching 7 junction bases. The CDR3 sequence is CASSYGRGINFNTGELFF. In nucleotides, the sequence is TGTGCCAGCAGTTACGGGCGGGGGATAAACTTCAACACCGGGGAGCTGTTTTTT.